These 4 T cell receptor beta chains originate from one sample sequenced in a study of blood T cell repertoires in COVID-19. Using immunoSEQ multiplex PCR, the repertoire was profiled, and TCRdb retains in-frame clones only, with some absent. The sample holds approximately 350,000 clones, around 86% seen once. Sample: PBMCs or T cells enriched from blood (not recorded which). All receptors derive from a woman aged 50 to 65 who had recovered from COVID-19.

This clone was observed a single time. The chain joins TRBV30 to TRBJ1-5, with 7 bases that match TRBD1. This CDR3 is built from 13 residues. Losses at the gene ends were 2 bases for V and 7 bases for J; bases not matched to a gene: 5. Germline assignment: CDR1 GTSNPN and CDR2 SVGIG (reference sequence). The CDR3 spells CAWSPGGLQPQHF. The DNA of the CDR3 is TGTGCCTGGAGTCCAGGGGGTCTGCAGCCCCAGCATTTT.

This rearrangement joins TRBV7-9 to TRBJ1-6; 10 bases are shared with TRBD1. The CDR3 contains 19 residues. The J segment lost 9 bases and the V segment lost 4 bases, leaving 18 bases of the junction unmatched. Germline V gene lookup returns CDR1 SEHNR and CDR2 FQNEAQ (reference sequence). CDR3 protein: CASSSNFGADRGPGSPLHF. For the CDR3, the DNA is TGTGCCAGCAGCTCCAACTTTGGGGCCGACAGGGGGCCGGGTTCACCCCTCCACTTT.

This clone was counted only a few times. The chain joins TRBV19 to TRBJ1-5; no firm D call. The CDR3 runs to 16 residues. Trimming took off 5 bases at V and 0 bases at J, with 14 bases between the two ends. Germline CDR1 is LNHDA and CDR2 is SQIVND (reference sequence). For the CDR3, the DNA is TGTGCCAGTAGTCCCCGCCGGGAACTTAGCAATCAGCCCCAGCATTTT. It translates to CASSPRRELSNQPQHF.

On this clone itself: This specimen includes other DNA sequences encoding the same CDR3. CDR3 DNA sequence: TGTGCCTGGAGTACAGGGACGAACACTGAAGCTTTCTTT. Translation: CAWSTGTNTEAFF. The genes are TRBV30 and TRBJ1-1, with D possibly matching TRBD1 (6 bases). The length of the CDR3 is 13 residues. Trimming took 2 bases from V and 1 from J, leaving 8 bases between them. CDR1 and CDR2 from the germline V gene are GTSNPN and SVGIG (reference sequence).